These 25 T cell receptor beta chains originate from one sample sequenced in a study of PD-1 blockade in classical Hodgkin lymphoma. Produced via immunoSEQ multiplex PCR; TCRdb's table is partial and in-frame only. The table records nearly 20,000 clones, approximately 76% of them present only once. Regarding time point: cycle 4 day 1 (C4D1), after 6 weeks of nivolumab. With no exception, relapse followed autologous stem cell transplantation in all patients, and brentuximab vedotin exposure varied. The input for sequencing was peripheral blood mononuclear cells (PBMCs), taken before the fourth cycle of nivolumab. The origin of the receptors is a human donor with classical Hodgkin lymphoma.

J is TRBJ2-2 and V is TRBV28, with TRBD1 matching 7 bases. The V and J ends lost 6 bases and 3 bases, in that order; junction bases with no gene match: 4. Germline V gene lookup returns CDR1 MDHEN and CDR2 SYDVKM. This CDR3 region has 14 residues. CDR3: CASRTDRDTGELFF. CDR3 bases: TGTGCCAGCAGGACAGACAGGGACACCGGGGAGCTGTTTTTT.

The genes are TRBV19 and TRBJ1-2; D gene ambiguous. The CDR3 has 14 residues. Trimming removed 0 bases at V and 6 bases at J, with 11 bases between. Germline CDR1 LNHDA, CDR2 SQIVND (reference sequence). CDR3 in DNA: TGTGCCAGTAGTATAGAGGTCAGATCTCATGGCTACACCTTC. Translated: CASSIEVRSHGYTF.

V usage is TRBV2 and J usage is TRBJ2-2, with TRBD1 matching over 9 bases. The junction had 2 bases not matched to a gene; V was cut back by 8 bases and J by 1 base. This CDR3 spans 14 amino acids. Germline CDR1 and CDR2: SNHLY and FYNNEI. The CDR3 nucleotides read TGTGCCAGCGGACAGGGGAGGAACACCGGGGAGCTGTTTTTT. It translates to CASGQGRNTGELFF.

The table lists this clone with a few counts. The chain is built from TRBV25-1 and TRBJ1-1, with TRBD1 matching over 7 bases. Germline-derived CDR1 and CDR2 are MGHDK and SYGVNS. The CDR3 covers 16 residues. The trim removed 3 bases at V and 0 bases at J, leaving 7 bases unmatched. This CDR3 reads CASSDHGTVMNTEAFF. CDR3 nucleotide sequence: TGTGCCAGCAGTGACCACGGGACAGTAATGAACACTGAAGCTTTCTTT.

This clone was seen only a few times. CDR3 nucleotide sequence: TGTGCCAGCAGTGAATATAATATGAACACCGGGGAGCTGTTTTTT. As protein: CASSEYNMNTGELFF. V usage is TRBV25-1 and J usage is TRBJ2-2; unclear D gene. V was shortened by 0 bases and J by 1 base, with 6 bases between the two germline ends. CDR1 MGHDK and CDR2 SYGVNS come from the germline V gene. CDR3 length: 15 residues.

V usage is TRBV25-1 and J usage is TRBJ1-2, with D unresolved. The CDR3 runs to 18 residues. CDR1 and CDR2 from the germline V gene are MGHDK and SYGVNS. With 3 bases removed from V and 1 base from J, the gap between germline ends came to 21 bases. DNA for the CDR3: TGTGCCAGCAGTGACAAACGGTTCGGACGGAGAATTAACTATGGCTACACCTTC. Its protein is CASSDKRFGRRINYGYTF.

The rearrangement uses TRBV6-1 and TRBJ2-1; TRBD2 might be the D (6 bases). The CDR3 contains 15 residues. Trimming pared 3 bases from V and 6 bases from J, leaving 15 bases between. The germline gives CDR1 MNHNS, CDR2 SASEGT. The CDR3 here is CASSEVMGGSNEQFF. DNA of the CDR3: TGTGCCAGCAGTGAGGTGATGGGGGGTTCCAATGAGCAGTTCTTC.

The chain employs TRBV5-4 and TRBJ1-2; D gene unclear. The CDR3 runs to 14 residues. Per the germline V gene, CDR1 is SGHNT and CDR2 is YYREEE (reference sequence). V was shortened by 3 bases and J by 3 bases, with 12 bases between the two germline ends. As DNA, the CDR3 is TGTGCCAGCAGCTACCTGACACCTCACTATGGCTACACCTTC. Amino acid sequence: CASSYLTPHYGYTF.

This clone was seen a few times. The CDR3 region has the DNA TGTGCCAGTAGTGCCGGACTAGCCTCCTACGAGCAGTACTTC. As protein: CASSAGLASYEQYF. The rearrangement uses TRBV19 and TRBJ2-7; 8 positions agree with TRBD2. The germline V gene has CDR1 LNHDA and CDR2 SQIVND (reference sequence). This CDR3 region has 14 residues. V was clipped by 5 bases and J by 0 bases; unmatched bases: 3.

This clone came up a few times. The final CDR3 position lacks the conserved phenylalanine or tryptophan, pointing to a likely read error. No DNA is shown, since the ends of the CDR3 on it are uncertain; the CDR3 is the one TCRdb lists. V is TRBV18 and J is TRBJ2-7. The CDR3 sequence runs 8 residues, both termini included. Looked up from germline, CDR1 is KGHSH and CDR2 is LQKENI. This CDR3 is CASSNPAN.

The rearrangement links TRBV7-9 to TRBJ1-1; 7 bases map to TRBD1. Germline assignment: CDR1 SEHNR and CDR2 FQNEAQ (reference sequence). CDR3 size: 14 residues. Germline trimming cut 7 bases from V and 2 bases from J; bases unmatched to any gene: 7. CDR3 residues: CASTTTGTNTEAFF. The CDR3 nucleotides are TGTGCCAGCACCACGACAGGGACCAACACTGAAGCTTTCTTT.

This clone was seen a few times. The CDR3 reads CAWSSGGSQPQHF. CDR3 DNA sequence: TGTGCCTGGAGCTCGGGGGGTTCTCAGCCCCAGCATTTT. The genes are TRBV30 and TRBJ1-5, with D perhaps matching TRBD1 (5 bases). The CDR3 totals 13 residues. With 3 bases removed from V and 6 bases from J, the gap between germline ends came to 12 bases. CDR1 and CDR2 from the germline V gene are GTSNPN and SVGIG (reference sequence).

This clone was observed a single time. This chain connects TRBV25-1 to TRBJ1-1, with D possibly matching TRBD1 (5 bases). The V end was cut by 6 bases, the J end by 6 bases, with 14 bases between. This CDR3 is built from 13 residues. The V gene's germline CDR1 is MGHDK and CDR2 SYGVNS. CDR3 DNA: TGTGCCAGCAGGGAGTCGGGGCTCCCTGAAGCTTTCTTT. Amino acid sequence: CASRESGLPEAFF.

The CDR3 reads CASSQTAGHPYNEQFF. The CDR3 nucleotides read TGCGCCAGCAGCCAGACAGCGGGACACCCCTACAATGAGCAGTTCTTC. The J gene is TRBJ2-1, the V gene TRBV4-3, with D possibly TRBD2 on 7 matching bases. The V gene's germline CDR1 is LGHNA and CDR2 YSLEER. V lost 3 bases to trimming and J lost 2 bases, with 14 bases between them. The CDR3 has 16 amino acids.

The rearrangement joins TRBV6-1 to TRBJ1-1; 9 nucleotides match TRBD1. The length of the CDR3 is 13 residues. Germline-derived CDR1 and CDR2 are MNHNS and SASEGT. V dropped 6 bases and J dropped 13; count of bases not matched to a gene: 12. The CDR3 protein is CASRRSGTGFVFF. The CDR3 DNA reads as TGTGCCAGCAGACGCTCCGGGACAGGGTTTGTTTTCTTT.

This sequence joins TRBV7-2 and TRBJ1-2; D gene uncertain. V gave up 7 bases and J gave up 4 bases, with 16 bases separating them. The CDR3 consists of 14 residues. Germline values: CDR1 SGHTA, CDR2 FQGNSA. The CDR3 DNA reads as TGTGCCAGCACCCCCAACGCAGGTGCCTATGGCTACACCTTC. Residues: CASTPNAGAYGYTF.

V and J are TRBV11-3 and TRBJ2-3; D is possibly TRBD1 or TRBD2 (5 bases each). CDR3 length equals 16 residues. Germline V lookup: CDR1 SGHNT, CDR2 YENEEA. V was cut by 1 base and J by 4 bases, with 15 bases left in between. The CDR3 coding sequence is TGTGCCAGCAGCTTAGGGGGCGGCGGAGGAGCAGATACGCAGTATTTT. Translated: CASSLGGGGGADTQYF.

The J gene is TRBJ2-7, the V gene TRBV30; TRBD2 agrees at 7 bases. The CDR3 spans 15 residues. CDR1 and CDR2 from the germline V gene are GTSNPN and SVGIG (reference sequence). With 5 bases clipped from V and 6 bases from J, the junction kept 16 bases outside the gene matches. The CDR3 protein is CAWDGGRDGLSEQYF. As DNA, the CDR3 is TGTGCCTGGGACGGGGGGAGGGATGGTTTATCCGAGCAGTACTTC.

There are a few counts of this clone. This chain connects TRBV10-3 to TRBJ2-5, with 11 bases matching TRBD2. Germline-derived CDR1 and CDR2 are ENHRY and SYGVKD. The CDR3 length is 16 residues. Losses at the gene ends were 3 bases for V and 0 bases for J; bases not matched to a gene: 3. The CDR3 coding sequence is TGTGCCATCAGTGACTGGACTAGCGGGTACCAAGAGACCCAGTACTTC. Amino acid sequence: CAISDWTSGYQETQYF.

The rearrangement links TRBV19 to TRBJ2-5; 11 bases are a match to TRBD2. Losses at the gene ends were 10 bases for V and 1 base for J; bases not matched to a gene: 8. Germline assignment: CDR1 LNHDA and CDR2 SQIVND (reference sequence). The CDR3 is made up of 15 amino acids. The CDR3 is CATRTSGLLQETQYF. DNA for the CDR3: TGTGCCACTCGGACTAGCGGGTTACTCCAAGAGACCCAGTACTTC.

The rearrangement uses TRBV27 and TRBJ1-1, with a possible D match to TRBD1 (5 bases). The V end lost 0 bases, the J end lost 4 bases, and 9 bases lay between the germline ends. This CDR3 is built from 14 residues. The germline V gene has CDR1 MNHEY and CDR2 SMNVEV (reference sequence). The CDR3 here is CASSLSPGGTEAFF. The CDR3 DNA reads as TGTGCCAGCAGTTTATCCCCGGGGGGCACTGAAGCTTTCTTT.

In nucleotides, the CDR3 is TGTGCCAGCAGCCTCTCAGGGATGAACACTGAAGCTTTCTTT. Amino acid sequence: CASSLSGMNTEAFF. The chain employs TRBV16 and TRBJ1-1, with D possibly TRBD1 on 5 matching bases. This CDR3 spans 14 amino acids. CDR1 is KGHSY, CDR2 FQNENV, per germline. Trimming removed 4 bases at V and 0 bases at J, with 9 bases between.

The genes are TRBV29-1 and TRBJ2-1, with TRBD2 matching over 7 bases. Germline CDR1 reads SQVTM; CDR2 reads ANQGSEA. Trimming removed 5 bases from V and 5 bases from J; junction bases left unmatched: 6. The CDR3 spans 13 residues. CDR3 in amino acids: CSVSWLADNEQFF. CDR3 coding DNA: TGCAGCGTTAGTTGGCTAGCGGACAATGAGCAGTTCTTC.

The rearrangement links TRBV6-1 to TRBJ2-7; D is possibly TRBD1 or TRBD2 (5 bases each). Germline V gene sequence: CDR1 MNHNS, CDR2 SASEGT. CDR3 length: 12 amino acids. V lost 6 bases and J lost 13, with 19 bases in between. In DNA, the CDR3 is TGTGCCAGCAGCGCCCGGGGCCTAATAATTTACTTC. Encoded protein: CASSARGLIIYF.

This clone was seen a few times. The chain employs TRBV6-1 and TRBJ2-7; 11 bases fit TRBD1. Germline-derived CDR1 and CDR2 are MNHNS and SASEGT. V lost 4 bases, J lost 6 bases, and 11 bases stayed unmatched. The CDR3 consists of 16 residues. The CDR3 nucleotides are TGTGCCAGCAGTGTCAGGGGTGGGGGACAGGGGGGCGAGCAGTACTTC. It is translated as CASSVRGGGQGGEQYF.